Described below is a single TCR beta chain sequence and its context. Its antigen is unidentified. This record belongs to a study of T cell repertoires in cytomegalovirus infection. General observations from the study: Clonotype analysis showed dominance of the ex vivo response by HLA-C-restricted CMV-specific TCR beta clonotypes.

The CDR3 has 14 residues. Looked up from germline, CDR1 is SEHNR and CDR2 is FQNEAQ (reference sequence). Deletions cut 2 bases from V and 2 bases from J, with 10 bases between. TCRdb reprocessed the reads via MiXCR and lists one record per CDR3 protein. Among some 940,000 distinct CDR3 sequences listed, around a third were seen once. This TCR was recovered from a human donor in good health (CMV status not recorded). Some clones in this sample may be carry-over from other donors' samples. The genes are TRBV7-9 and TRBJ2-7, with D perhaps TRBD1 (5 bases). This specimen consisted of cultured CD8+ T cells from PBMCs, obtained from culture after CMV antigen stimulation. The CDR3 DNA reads TGTGCCAGCAGCTTAACAGGTCTTACCTACGAGCAGTACTTC. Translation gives CASSLTGLTYEQYF.